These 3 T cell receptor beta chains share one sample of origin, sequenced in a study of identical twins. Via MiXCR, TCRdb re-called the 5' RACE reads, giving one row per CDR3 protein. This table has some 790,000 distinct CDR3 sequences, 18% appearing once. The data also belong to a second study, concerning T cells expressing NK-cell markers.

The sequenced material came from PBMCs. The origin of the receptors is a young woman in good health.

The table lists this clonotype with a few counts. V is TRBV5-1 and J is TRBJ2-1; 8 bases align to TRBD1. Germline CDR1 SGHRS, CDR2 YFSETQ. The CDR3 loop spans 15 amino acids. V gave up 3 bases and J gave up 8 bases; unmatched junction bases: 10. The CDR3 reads CASSSGQGGVYEQFF. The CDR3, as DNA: TGCGCCAGCAGCTCTGGACAGGGCGGTGTATATGAGCAGTTCTTC.

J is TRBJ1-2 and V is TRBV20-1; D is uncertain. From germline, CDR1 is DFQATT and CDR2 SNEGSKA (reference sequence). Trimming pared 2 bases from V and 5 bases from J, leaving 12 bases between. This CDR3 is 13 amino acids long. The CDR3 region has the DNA TGCAGTGCTAGAAGAAGTCGGCTGTATGGCTACACCTTC. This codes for CSARRSRLYGYTF.

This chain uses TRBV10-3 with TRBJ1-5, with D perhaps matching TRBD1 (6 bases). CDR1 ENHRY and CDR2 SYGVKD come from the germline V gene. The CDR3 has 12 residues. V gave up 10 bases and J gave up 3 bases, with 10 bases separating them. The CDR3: CATQGHNQPQHF. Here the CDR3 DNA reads TGTGCCACCCAGGGGCACAATCAGCCCCAGCATTTT.